The next 28 T cell receptor beta chains were all read from a single sample in a study of T cell repertoires in cytomegalovirus infection. No antigens are known for them. TCRdb itself ran the reads through MiXCR, one entry per CDR3 protein. The data hold 100,000 to 150,000 distinct CDR3 sequences, with roughly a third observed a single time. Sequences were derived from CD8+ T cells from cultured PBMCs, sampled from culture after CMV antigen stimulation. The receptors were gathered from a human donor in good health (CMV status not recorded). Some clones in this sample may be carry-over from other donors' samples.

This clonotype has a handful of counts. The J gene is TRBJ2-7, the V gene TRBV14, with D perhaps being TRBD1 or TRBD2 (5 bases each). V lost 0 bases and J lost 1, with 10 bases in between. Germline CDR1 SGHDN, CDR2 FVKESK. The CDR3 has 15 amino acids. This chain's CDR3 is CASSQDRDVSYEQYF. CDR3 coding DNA: TGTGCCAGCAGCCAAGACAGGGACGTATCCTACGAGCAGTACTTC.

This clonotype was recorded a few times. This chain uses TRBV20-1 with TRBJ1-2, with 7 bases lining up with TRBD1. V shed 6 bases, J shed 6 bases, and the junction held 13 bases outside the gene matches. CDR3 length: 14 amino acids. The germline gives CDR1 DFQATT, CDR2 SNEGSKA (reference sequence). CDR3 bases: TGCAGTGCAGATACTGGACAGGCGAGGAATGGCTACACCTTC. It encodes CSADTGQARNGYTF.

The chain uses TRBV20-1 and TRBJ2-7; D might be TRBD1 (5 bases). Looked up from germline, CDR1 is DFQATT and CDR2 is SNEGSKA (reference sequence). This CDR3 comprises 15 residues. Trimming cost V 0 bases and J 5 bases, with 17 bases left between them. The CDR3 DNA sequence: TGCAGTGCTAGAGATGGAAGAAGGGGCACCCACGAGCAGTACTTC. Encoded protein: CSARDGRRGTHEQYF.

This clonotype was counted a few times. The chain has TRBV14 and TRBJ1-6; 8 bases agree with TRBD1. The V segment lost 0 bases and the J segment 10 bases; nucleotides outside the gene matches: 5. The CDR3 totals 15 residues. CDR1 and CDR2 (germline): SGHDN, FVKESK. The CDR3 nucleotides are TGTGCCAGCAGCCAAGAGGGACAGGCGAGCTCACCCCTCCACTTT. Amino acid sequence: CASSQEGQASSPLHF.

The chain has TRBV6-2 or TRBV6-3 and TRBJ2-3; TRBD2 might be the D (5 bases). In germline, CDR1 is MNHEY, CDR2 SVGEGT. The CDR3 loop spans 16 amino acids. Trimming stripped 2 bases from V and 2 bases from J, with 14 bases between. In DNA form, the CDR3 reads TGTGCCAGCAGTTACCCGTCGGGGTCGGACACAGATACGCAGTATTTT. Encoded protein: CASSYPSGSDTDTQYF.

The V and J genes are TRBV7-8 and TRBJ2-1, with 11 bases identical to TRBD1. Trimming cost V 0 bases and J 2 bases; bases outside gene matches: 3. Germline assignment: CDR1 SGHVS and CDR2 FQNEAQ. The CDR3 runs to 17 residues. The CDR3 region has the DNA TGTGCCAGCAGCTTAGCGCCGGGACAGGGGGCCTACAATGAGCAGTTCTTC. It codes for CASSLAPGQGAYNEQFF.

This chain links TRBV24-1 with TRBJ2-2; D gene uncertain. The CDR3 extends over 16 amino acids. V lost 6 bases, J lost 0 bases, and 13 bases lay in between. CDR1 is KGHDR, CDR2 SFDVKD, per germline. DNA of the CDR3: TGTGCCACCAGTCCCGAGCATATGACGAACACCGGGGAGCTGTTTTTT. Its translation: CATSPEHMTNTGELFF.

This chain connects TRBV12-3 or TRBV12-4 to TRBJ1-1, with 9 positions matching TRBD1. The CDR3 covers 14 residues. V shed 5 bases, J shed 7 bases, and the junction held 8 bases outside the gene matches. CDR3 nucleotides: TGTGCCAGCAGTCCCTCGGGGACAGGGCTTGAAGCTTTCTTT. This sequence encodes CASSPSGTGLEAFF.

This clonotype has more than one count but fewer than ten. V gene TRBV5-1 combines with J gene TRBJ2-7; D may match TRBD1 or TRBD2 (5 bases each). V was pared by 4 bases and J by 5 bases, with 16 bases between. Germline values: CDR1 SGHRS, CDR2 YFSETQ. CDR3 size: 14 residues. The CDR3 reads CASSEGWAGNEQYF. For the CDR3, the DNA is TGCGCCAGCAGCGAGGGGTGGGCCGGCAACGAGCAGTACTTC. The variable domain in full, completed from reference TRBV5-1 and TRBJ2-7, reads KAGVTQTPRYLIKTRGQQVTLSCSPISGHRSVSWYQQTPGQGLQFLFEYFSETQRNKGNFPGRFSGRQFSNSRSEMNVSTLELGDSALYLCASSEGWAGNEQYFGPGTRLTVT.

The chain couples TRBV5-6 to TRBJ1-3, with D unresolved. V was shortened by 0 bases and J by 0 bases, with 13 bases between the two germline ends. The CDR3 contains 17 residues. The germline V gene has CDR1 SGHDT and CDR2 YYEEEE. CDR3 loop: CASSLGIALTSGNTIYF. The CDR3 nucleotides are TGTGCCAGCAGCTTGGGGATAGCTCTAACCTCTGGAAACACCATATATTTT.

This sequence joins TRBV7-6 and TRBJ2-5; TRBD1 matches at 10 bases. This CDR3 contains 14 residues. Germline V lookup: CDR1 SGHVS, CDR2 FNYEAQ. V was clipped by 5 bases and J by 2 bases; unmatched bases: 2. CDR3 DNA sequence: TGTGCCAGCAGCAGGACAGGGGGACAAGAGACCCAGTACTTC. Translating gives CASSRTGGQETQYF.

This clonotype has a handful of counts. The rearrangement joins TRBV20-1 to TRBJ2-1; tentatively, D is TRBD2 (5 bases). Trimming pared 1 base from V and 8 bases from J, leaving 27 bases between. The CDR3 consists of 18 residues. Germline CDR1 and CDR2: DFQATT and SNEGSKA (reference sequence). CDR3 in DNA: TGCAGTGCTAGAGGCACTTACGTTTCCGGGAACCCCTTAGATGAGCAGTTCTTC. Protein: CSARGTYVSGNPLDEQFF.

The V call is TRBV7-6, the J call TRBJ2-5; TRBD1 might be the D (7 bases). The V and J ends lost 5 bases and 4 bases respectively, with 17 bases between them. Germline V gives CDR1 SGHVS, CDR2 FNYEAQ. The CDR3 spans 15 residues. CDR3 bases: TGTGCCAGCAGCCCCCAGACAGGGCGGGGAGAGACCCAGTACTTC. It specifies CASSPQTGRGETQYF. Together with reference TRBV7-6 and TRBJ2-5, the CDR3 gives the full variable domain: GAGVSQSPRYKVTKRGQDVALRCDPISGHVSLYWYRQALGQGPEFLTYFNYEAQQDKSGLPNDRFSAERPEGSISTLTIQRTEQRDSAMYRCASSPQTGRGETQYFGPGTRLLVL.

This clonotype was found a few times. V is TRBV7-9 and J is TRBJ1-3, with D possibly matching TRBD1 (6 bases). Germline assignment: CDR1 SEHNR and CDR2 FQNEAQ (reference sequence). CDR3 size: 17 residues. The germline V and J ends were trimmed by 5 bases and 0 bases, with 17 bases remaining between them. CDR3 residues: CASSPQTGPHSGNTIYF. CDR3 nucleotide sequence: TGTGCCAGCAGCCCGCAGACAGGTCCTCACTCTGGAAACACCATATATTTT.

At least ten counts were recorded for this clonotype. V usage is TRBV7-2 and J usage is TRBJ1-1; D might be TRBD1 (5 bases). The CDR3 has 12 residues. V gave up 5 bases and J gave up 12 bases, with 16 bases separating them. CDR1 and CDR2 from the germline V gene are SGHTA and FQGNSA. CDR3 residues: CASSQYLGDPFF. The CDR3 nucleotides read TGTGCCAGCAGCCAATATTTAGGGGATCCTTTCTTT.

The V gene is TRBV2, the J gene TRBJ2-7; 11 bases match TRBD1. Germline V CDR1 and CDR2: SNHLY, FYNNEI. The CDR3 covers 15 residues. V was clipped by 6 bases and J by 5 bases; unmatched bases: 9. CDR3 region: CASRGFSDRGHEQYF. The CDR3 DNA is TGTGCCAGCAGGGGGTTTTCGGACAGGGGGCACGAGCAGTACTTC.

J is TRBJ2-3 and V is TRBV12-5; no definite D call. The V end lost 3 bases, the J end lost 1 base, and 5 bases lay between the germline ends. This CDR3 contains 13 residues. From germline, CDR1 is LGHNT and CDR2 FRNRAP. DNA of the CDR3: TGTGCTAGTGGTTTTGTTCGCACAGATACGCAGTATTTT. The encoded protein is CASGFVRTDTQYF.

The chain links TRBV7-8 to TRBJ2-3; the D is unclear. The CDR3 is made up of 12 amino acids. Germline CDR1 and CDR2: SGHVS and FQNEAQ. Trimming pared 1 base from V and 6 bases from J, leaving 5 bases between. The CDR3 DNA reads TGTGCCAGCAGCTTAGTAGGGGATACGCAGTATTTT. Translating it yields CASSLVGDTQYF.

This clonotype was seen just once. In DNA, the CDR3 is TGTGCCAGCAGCCCGAAAACAGGGCTAGGCACAGATACGCAGTATTTT. Residues: CASSPKTGLGTDTQYF. V usage is TRBV7-9 and J usage is TRBJ2-3, with a weak D call TRBD1 (6 bases). V was trimmed by 5 bases and J by 1 base, leaving 16 bases between them. There are 16 residues in the CDR3. Germline CDR1 and CDR2: SEHNR and FQNEAQ (reference sequence).

The chain is built from TRBV10-3 and TRBJ1-2; D gene unclear. V lost 0 bases, J lost 0 bases, and 5 bases lay in between. Germline assignment: CDR1 ENHRY and CDR2 SYGVKD. The CDR3 sequence is 14 residues long. The CDR3 is CAISESRSNYGYTF. The DNA of the CDR3 is TGTGCCATCAGTGAGTCCCGGTCTAACTATGGCTACACCTTC.

This clonotype showed up many times. The chain combines TRBV5-8 with TRBJ1-2, with 8 positions matching TRBD1. CDR3 length: 13 amino acids. V lost 7 bases to trimming and J lost 5 bases; unmatched junction nucleotides: 7. Per the germline V gene, CDR1 is SGHTS and CDR2 is YDEGEE. CDR3 nucleotides: TGTGCCAGCGACAGGGGATACATTTATGGCTACACCTTC. Translation: CASDRGYIYGYTF.

This clonotype was counted many times. This CDR3 is CASSHLGLRETDTQYF. The CDR3 nucleotides read TGTGCCAGCAGCCACTTAGGCCTAAGAGAGACAGATACGCAGTATTTT. This chain links TRBV7-2 with TRBJ2-3; D is unresolved. Trimming took 5 bases from V and 3 from J, leaving 18 bases between them. This CDR3 spans 16 amino acids. Germline-derived CDR1 and CDR2 are SGHTA and FQGNSA.

This clonotype came up once. The V call is TRBV7-4, the J call TRBJ2-3, with D unclear. V gave up 1 base and J gave up 4 bases, with 9 bases separating them. Germline loops: CDR1 SGHVT, CDR2 SQSDAQ. The CDR3 extends over 14 amino acids. CDR3: CASSLVTGPDTQYF. The CDR3 DNA sequence: TGTGCCAGCAGCTTAGTAACCGGGCCAGATACGCAGTATTTT. The variable domain in full, completed from reference TRBV7-4 and TRBJ2-3, reads GAGVSQSPRYKVAKRGRDVALRCDSISGHVTLYWYRQTLGQGSEVLTYSQSDAQRDKSGRPSGRFSAERPERSVSTLKIQRTEQGDSAVYLCASSLVTGPDTQYFGPGTRLTVL.

As DNA, the CDR3 is TGTGCCAGCAGTTACTCGGCCGGGGATCCTTCCATGAACACTGAAGCTTTCTTT. It specifies CASSYSAGDPSMNTEAFF. V usage is TRBV6-5 and J usage is TRBJ1-1; D gene ambiguous. CDR3 length: 18 residues. The germline V and J ends were trimmed by 0 bases and 0 bases, with 17 bases remaining between them. From germline, CDR1 is MNHEY and CDR2 SVGAGI.

The chain joins TRBV7-3 to TRBJ2-5; TRBD2 agrees at 8 bases. V shed 5 bases and J 4 bases; nucleotides not matched to a gene: 3. Germline CDR1 SGHTA, CDR2 FQGTGA. The CDR3 is 13 amino acids. CDR3 nucleotide sequence: TGTGCCAGCAGCCAACGGGGGGGAGAGACCCAGTACTTC. This codes for CASSQRGGETQYF.

This clonotype has ten or more counts. This sequence joins TRBV7-6 and TRBJ2-3; 7 positions agree with TRBD1. V lost 5 bases and J lost 3; bases outside the gene matches: 11. The CDR3 length is 16 residues. Germline CDR1 and CDR2: SGHVS and FNYEAQ. CDR3 residues: CASSPRYRGNTDTQYF. CDR3 nucleotide sequence: TGTGCCAGCAGCCCCCGCTACAGGGGCAATACAGATACGCAGTATTTT. Looking up the rest from reference TRBV7-6 and TRBJ2-3 gives the full variable domain: GAGVSQSPRYKVTKRGQDVALRCDPISGHVSLYWYRQALGQGPEFLTYFNYEAQQDKSGLPNDRFSAERPEGSISTLTIQRTEQRDSAMYRCASSPRYRGNTDTQYFGPGTRLTVL.

This clonotype was counted ten times or more. The CDR3 region is CASSPRTTEAFF. CDR3 in DNA: TGTGCCAGCAGCCCCAGGACCACTGAAGCTTTCTTT. This chain links TRBV7-2 with TRBJ1-1; the D is unclear. The CDR3 extends over 12 amino acids. Germline V CDR1 and CDR2: SGHTA, FQGNSA. Trimming took 5 bases from V and 4 from J, leaving 8 bases between them.

The V gene is TRBV20-1, the J gene TRBJ2-7, with TRBD1 matching over 12 bases. Germline V gene lookup returns CDR1 DFQATT and CDR2 SNEGSKA (reference sequence). The CDR3 runs to 13 residues. The junction had 1 base not matched to a gene; V was cut back by 3 bases and J by 4 bases. The DNA for the CDR3 is TGCAGTGCTAGGGGACAGGGGGCGTACGAGCAGTACTTC. This gives the protein CSARGQGAYEQYF.